These T cell receptor beta chains were read from a single sample in a study of OX40 agonist ivuxolimab in advanced cancers. TCRdb's table, derived via immunoSEQ multiplex PCR, lists solely in-frame clones and lacks some. The profile shows about 83,000 clones, under 95% of them singletons. Sequences were derived from CD4+ or CD8+ T cells sorted from blood, sampled in a trial of the OX40 agonist ivuxolimab. These receptors all stem from an adult with an advanced solid tumor such as melanoma, head and neck, liver or kidney cancer. The CDR3 runs from the conserved cysteine through the conserved F or W. Each record gives: V gene, J gene, CDR3 protein.

>TRBV28|TRBJ2-2
CASSLGQVTGELFF
>TRBV30|TRBJ1-5
CAWSDGSNQPQHF
>TRBV30|TRBJ1-2
CAWSETGFGYTF
>TRBV29-1|TRBJ2-1
CSVEFGLVDEQFF
>TRBV6-5|TRBJ2-1
CASSYAQRDYNEQFF
>TRBV15|TRBJ2-1
CATSSFAQGLAGGLYNEQFF
>TRBV28|TRBJ1-6
CASRTQSSYNSPLHF
>TRBV28|TRBJ2-3
CASSFGGSTDTQYF
>TRBV30|TRBJ2-1
CAWMWTSDYNEQFF
>TRBV19|TRBJ1-5
CASSSANNQPQHF
>TRBV4-2|TRBJ2-3
CASSQTTGSPYF
>TRBV7-3|TRBJ1-5
CASSLHHRKQGERNQPQHF
>TRBV9|TRBJ2-1
CASESSGGYNEQFF
>TRBV9|TRBJ2-1
CASSALGVYNEQFF
>TRBV27|TRBJ2-1
CASSLGGRGDNEQFF
>TRBV5-1|TRBJ2-4
CASSLNSGHGIQYF
>TRBV28|TRBJ1-5
CASSFTGGDNQPQHF
>TRBV19|TRBJ1-2
CASSIEGQGTYGYTF
>TRBV28|TRBJ1-5
CASSPLTDNQPQHF
>TRBV27|TRBJ1-1
CASSLVPDGWAAFF
>TRBV27|TRBJ1-2
CASRSLGAYGYTF
>TRBV5-6|TRBJ2-7
CASSYTLSYEQYF
>TRBV6-5|TRBJ2-7
CASSYSIGGYEQYF
>TRBV19|TRBJ1-4
CASSDQGGKLFF
>TRBV19|TRBJ2-3
CASSIWAGDYTDTQYF
>TRBV28|TRBJ2-2
CASRSSRVTETGELFF
>TRBV2|TRBJ2-3
CASSGIADTSTDTQYF
>TRBV11-2|TRBJ2-3
CASSFFGGAVTDTQYF
>TRBV30|TRBJ2-3
CAWSVRGALVVTQYF
>TRBV6-5|TRBJ2-7
CASSYLDIYEQYF
>TRBV13|TRBJ2-5
CASSLRRPQETQYF